This T cell receptor (beta chain) was recovered during a study of cytomegalovirus exposure and HLA in healthy donors. Study outcomes and limitations: With later analysis, a missense DCLRE1C variant became linked to TCR beta V- and J-gene trimming. In an earlier analysis, productive rearrangement rates for most beta V segments clustered near 90% or 30%.

Comments on this clone: The antigen remains unidentified.

The V and J ends lost 8 bases and 3 bases, in that order; junction bases with no gene match: 10. CDR1 is LNHDA, CDR2 SQIVND, per germline (reference sequence). The CDR3 runs to 14 residues. Primers: 60 Vbeta forward and 13 Jbeta reverse. Profiled with immunoSEQ multiplex PCR; TCRdb holds only in-frame clones, not every one. The sample records 200,000 or so clones, just under 80% being singletons. This clonotype was obtained from a woman in her 30s in good health and CMV-seropositive. The gene calls are TRBV19 and TRBJ2-7; TRBD1 matches 7 bases. Sequenced input: PBMCs. This chain's CDR3 is CASALGQSFYEQYF. CDR3 coding DNA: TGTGCCAGTGCCCTGGGACAGTCTTTCTACGAGCAGTACTTC.